Here is one T cell receptor beta chain with its context. Antigen specificity is unknown. The data belong to a study of T cell responses to AZD1222 COVID-19 vaccine. Study information: The study pooled second doses at about 4 or about 12 weeks. Findings and limits, study-wide: Vaccine-related CD4 TCRs covered spike, predominating at 160-218 and 743-854. Two AZD1222 doses significantly raised spike-specific TCR breadth and depth over controls. Possibly, clonal diversity was underestimated; donors were largely white British and included more females.

The trim removed 6 bases at V and 7 bases at J, leaving 12 bases unmatched. This CDR3 spans 15 amino acids. CDR1 is MDHEN and CDR2 is SYDVKM in the germline V gene. The data were produced by immunoSEQ multiplex PCR, yet TCRdb's version contains in-frame clones alone and is incomplete. The table has 95,000 to 150,000 clones, roughly 91% seen once; the top ten hold roughly 4.2%. The receptor was derived from an adult in good health. The sample was peripheral blood, taken on day 0 of AZD1222 vaccination. The gene calls are TRBV28 and TRBJ1-5, with 7 bases matching TRBD1. The CDR3 region has the DNA TGTGCCAGCAGCCGTAGCGACAGGGCCAGACAGCCCCAGCATTTT. Translating it yields CASSRSDRARQPQHF.